Reported below is one T cell receptor beta chain. The antigen is unknown. The record originates from a study of lymphopenia after photon versus proton radiotherapy. Study-level results: Survival link was tested only in deceased patients; proton benefit remains a possibility.

Sequencing was performed with immunoSEQ multiplex PCR; in TCRdb, only in-frame clones are kept and a portion is missing. The repertoire holds some 30,000 clones, with roughly 90% as singletons. Germline V gene lookup returns CDR1 MDHEN and CDR2 SYDVKM. This CDR3 is built from 15 residues. Trimming at V came to 3 bases and at J to 5 bases, leaving 8 bases not matched to a gene. The chain recombines TRBV28 with TRBJ2-5; 8 bases match TRBD2. The clonotype comes from a woman in her forties or fifties with pancreatic cancer. Here the sequenced sample was peripheral blood, taken from a patient treated with photon-based radiotherapy. The CDR3 here is CASSLIAGTWETQYF. CDR3 sequence (DNA): TGTGCCAGCAGTTTGATAGCGGGGACCTGGGAGACCCAGTACTTC.